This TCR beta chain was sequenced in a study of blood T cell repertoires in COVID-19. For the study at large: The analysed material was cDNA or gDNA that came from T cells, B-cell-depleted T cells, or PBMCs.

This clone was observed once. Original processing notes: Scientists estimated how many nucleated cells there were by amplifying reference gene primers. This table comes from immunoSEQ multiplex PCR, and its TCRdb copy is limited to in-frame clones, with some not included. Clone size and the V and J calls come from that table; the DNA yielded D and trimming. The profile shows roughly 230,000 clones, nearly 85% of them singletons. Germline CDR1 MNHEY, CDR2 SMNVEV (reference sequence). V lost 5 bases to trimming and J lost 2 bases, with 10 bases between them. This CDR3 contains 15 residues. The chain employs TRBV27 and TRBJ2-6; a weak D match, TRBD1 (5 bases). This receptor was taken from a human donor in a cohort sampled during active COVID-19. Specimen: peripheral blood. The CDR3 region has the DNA TGTGCCAGCAGTAACAGGCTCCCTGGGGCCAACGTCCTGACTTTC. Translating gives CASSNRLPGANVLTF.